The next 12 T cell receptor beta chains were all read from a single sample in a study of blood T cell repertoires in COVID-19. Repertoires were generated with immunoSEQ multiplex PCR, while TCRdb's copy carries only in-frame clones and drops some. The sample has 50,000 to 80,000 clones, about nine tenths seen once; the top ten hold 9% to 9.5%. Sequencing input: peripheral blood. The origin of the receptors is a woman older than 75 with active COVID-19.

The chain links TRBV3-1 (or the pseudogene TRBV3-2) to TRBJ2-1; 7 bases agree with TRBD1. V was pared by 5 bases and J by 0 bases, with 10 bases of the junction left unmatched. Germline V gives CDR1 LGHDT, CDR2 YNNKEL (reference sequence). The CDR3 length is 17 residues. The DNA for the CDR3 is TGTGCCAGCAGCTTGCGACGACAGGGAACCTCCTACAATGAGCAGTTCTTC. This sequence encodes CASSLRRQGTSYNEQFF.

Only a few counts were recorded for this clone. The genes are TRBV4-1 and TRBJ2-5; 11 bases align to TRBD2. Germline V gives CDR1 MGHRA, CDR2 YSYEKL. Trimming took 4 bases from V and 5 from J; bases not matched to a gene: 6. The CDR3 has 15 amino acids. CDR3 sequence (DNA): TGCGCCAGCAGCCTTCGACTAGCGGGATCCGAGACCCAGTACTTC. Protein: CASSLRLAGSETQYF.

The count of this clone is one. J is TRBJ1-1 and V is TRBV10-3; TRBD1 matches 8 bases. V shed 0 bases, J shed 2 bases, and the junction held 2 bases outside the gene matches. The CDR3 consists of 15 residues. The germline gives CDR1 ENHRY, CDR2 SYGVKD. DNA of the CDR3: TGTGCCATCAGTGAGTCGACAGGGGAAAACACTGAAGCTTTCTTT. Its protein product is CAISESTGENTEAFF.

The chain couples TRBV5-1 to TRBJ2-2, with 9 bases matching TRBD1. CDR3 length: 15 residues. The junction had 4 bases not matched to a gene; V was cut back by 4 bases and J by 3 bases. CDR1 is SGHRS, CDR2 YFSETQ, per germline. CDR3 bases: TGCGCCAGCAGCACCGGGACAGGGCACACCGGGGAGCTGTTTTTT. Translating gives CASSTGTGHTGELFF.

In this sample, this clone turned up once. The chain is built from TRBV12-3 or TRBV12-4 and TRBJ1-4; 7 nucleotides agree with TRBD1. The ends lost 6 bases at V and 7 bases at J; junction bases unmatched: 5. CDR3 length: 13 residues. This chain's CDR3 is CASRQGWVEKLFF. CDR3 bases: TGTGCCAGCAGACAGGGGTGGGTTGAAAAACTGTTTTTT.

The chain uses TRBV5-1 and TRBJ2-5, with TRBD2 matching 9 bases. The CDR3 extends over 16 amino acids. The germline V gene encodes CDR1 SGHRS and CDR2 YFSETQ. After removal of 1 base from V and 1 base from J, the junction contained 5 bases not matched to a gene. DNA for the CDR3: TGCGCCAGCAGCTTGTTGACTAGCGGTAGCCAAGAGACCCAGTACTTC. Translating it yields CASSLLTSGSQETQYF. Full variable domain (outside the CDR3, taken from reference TRBV5-1 and TRBJ2-5): KAGVTQTPRYLIKTRGQQVTLSCSPISGHRSVSWYQQTPGQGLQFLFEYFSETQRNKGNFPGRFSGRQFSNSRSEMNVSTLELGDSALYLCASSLLTSGSQETQYFGPGTRLLVL.

The CDR3 region is CASSPGLGEKLFF. The CDR3 DNA is TGTGCCAGCAGCCCAGGGTTGGGTGAAAAACTGTTTTTT. V usage is TRBV7-7 and J usage is TRBJ1-4, with D maybe TRBD1 (5 bases). CDR3 size: 13 residues. V lost 5 bases to trimming and J lost 7 bases, with 11 bases between them. Germline values: CDR1 SSHAT, CDR2 FNYEAQ (reference sequence).

This chain uses TRBV11-3 with TRBJ2-7; D remains ambiguous. CDR1 is SGHNT and CDR2 is YENEEA in the germline V gene. CDR3 length: 11 residues. V lost 1 base and J lost 7, with 5 bases in between. In DNA, the CDR3 is TGTGCCAGCAGCTTAGTCCCAGAGCAGTACTTC. Its protein is CASSLVPEQYF.

This chain uses TRBV6-5 with TRBJ2-5, with 7 bases matching TRBD2. Trimming at V came to 7 bases and at J to 5 bases, leaving 10 bases not matched to a gene. This CDR3 comprises 14 residues. Germline CDR1 is MNHEY and CDR2 is SVGAGI. The chain's CDR3 is CASNGGGNRETQYF. The CDR3 coding sequence is TGTGCCAGCAATGGGGGGGGGAATCGGGAGACCCAGTACTTC.

The rearrangement uses TRBV7-9 and TRBJ2-3; 7 bases match TRBD1. The CDR3 sequence is 17 residues long. V lost 1 base, J lost 2 bases, and 9 bases stayed unmatched. Germline CDR1 reads SEHNR; CDR2 reads FQNEAQ (reference sequence). The CDR3 spells CASSLVSRGQITDTQYF. DNA of the CDR3: TGTGCCAGCAGCTTAGTAAGTAGGGGACAGATCACAGATACGCAGTATTTT. Supplemented by reference TRBV7-9 and TRBJ2-3, the full variable domain reads DTGVSQNPRHKITKRGQNVTFRCDPISEHNRLYWYRQTLGQGPEFLTYFQNEAQLEKSRLLSDRFSAERPKGSFSTLEIQRTEQGDSAMYLCASSLVSRGQITDTQYFGPGTRLTVL.

V gene TRBV2 combines with J gene TRBJ2-5; perhaps TRBD2 as D (5 bases). The CDR3 contains 14 residues. V gave up 4 bases and J gave up 5 bases, with 14 bases separating them. Germline loops: CDR1 SNHLY, CDR2 FYNNEI. In nucleotides, the CDR3 is TGTGCCAGCAGTGGAGGGCTGGCCGGGGAGACCCAGTACTTC. Amino acid sequence: CASSGGLAGETQYF.

The rearrangement joins TRBV2 to TRBJ1-2; 8 nucleotides match TRBD1. Germline lookup yields CDR1 SNHLY and CDR2 FYNNEI. J gave up 4 bases and V 9 bases, and 13 bases lay outside the gene matches. This CDR3 is 15 amino acids long. The CDR3 nucleotides are TGTGCCAGTCGGGGGCGAGGACAGGGCCCCTATGGCTACACCTTC. Protein sequence: CASRGRGQGPYGYTF. The full variable domain, in which reference TRBV2 and TRBJ1-2 provide the parts outside the CDR3, is EPEVTQTPSHQVTQMGQEVILRCVPISNHLYFYWYRQILGQKVEFLVSFYNNEISEKSEIFDDQFSVERPDGSNFTLKIRSTKLEDSAMYFCASRGRGQGPYGYTFGSGTRLTVV.